This T cell receptor beta chain was found in a study of blood T cell repertoires in COVID-19. The CDR3 loop spans 16 amino acids. The ends were cut back, 3 bases at V and 0 bases at J, with 11 bases in the middle. CDR1 is LNHDA, CDR2 SQIVND, per germline (reference sequence). Profiled with immunoSEQ multiplex PCR; TCRdb holds only in-frame clones, not every one. The table records roughly 400,000 clones, roughly nine tenths of them present only once. Recruits, aged about 18 to 100 years, lived in approximately 26 US areas. V usage is TRBV19 and J usage is TRBJ2-2; D not resolved. This TCR derives from a woman in her 40s who had been exposed to COVID-19. The sequenced material came from PBMCs or T cells enriched from blood (not recorded which). Written as DNA, the CDR3 is TGTGCCAGTAGTATTAATAAGAGCCCGAACACCGGGGAGCTGTTTTTT. Translation: CASSINKSPNTGELFF.